This entry lists 24 T cell receptor beta chains sequenced from one sample in a study of somatic mutations in cytotoxic T cells in rheumatoid arthritis. Only in-frame clones appear in the TCRdb table, and some are missing; sequencing was by immunoSEQ multiplex PCR. The sample holds approximately 9,400 clones, approximately 80% seen once. Sample: CD8+ T cells sorted from blood. These receptors were obtained from an adult with rheumatoid arthritis.

The CDR3 coding sequence is TGTGCCATCAGTGAGTCCCCAGGCTCCTATGGCTACACCTTC. It translates to CAISESPGSYGYTF. J is TRBJ1-2 and V is TRBV10-3; no clear D gene. Looked up from germline, CDR1 is ENHRY and CDR2 is SYGVKD. The length of the CDR3 is 14 residues. V dropped 0 bases and J dropped 4 bases, with 9 bases sitting between them.

With respect to this clone: The junction and the germline gene differ at one end; a read error may be behind it. The J gene is TRBJ2-5, the V gene TRBV7-7; 7 positions match TRBD2. Germline CDR1 and CDR2: SSHAT and FNYEAQ (reference sequence). This CDR3 contains 14 residues. The CDR3 DNA reads as TGTGCTAGCAGCTTAGCGGGTTCGGTGGAGACCCAGTACTTC. This gives the protein CASSLAGSVETQYF. The full variable domain, its missing parts supplied by reference TRBV7-7 and TRBJ2-5, is GAGVSQSPRYKVTKRGQDVTLRCDPISSHATLYWYQQALGQGPEFLTYFNYEAQPDKSGLPSDRFSAERPEGSISTLTIQRTEQRDSAMYRCASSLAGSVETQYFGPGTRLLVL.

V is TRBV13 and J is TRBJ1-1; unclear D gene. V was pared by 5 bases and J by 2 bases, with 3 bases between. Germline V CDR1 and CDR2: PRHDT, FYEKMQ (reference sequence). The CDR3 covers 11 residues. Here the CDR3 DNA reads TGTGCCAGCAGCGCAAACACTGAAGCTTTCTTT. This codes for CASSANTEAFF.

This rearrangement joins TRBV6-5 to TRBJ2-3; D might be TRBD2 (5 bases). This CDR3 comprises 14 residues. The V end lost 2 bases, the J end lost 1 base, and 7 bases lay between the germline ends. In germline, CDR1 is MNHEY, CDR2 SVGAGI. The CDR3 DNA reads as TGTGCCAGCAGTTACGCGGGTCGCACAGATACGCAGTATTTT. Its translation is CASSYAGRTDTQYF.

This clone occurred once. The CDR3 DNA sequence: TGTGCCAGCAGTTACCAACAGGGGGCTAGCAATCAGCCCCAGCATTTT. Translated: CASSYQQGASNQPQHF. The chain carries TRBV6-5 and TRBJ1-5, with TRBD1 matching over 9 bases. V was pared by 2 bases and J by 0 bases, with 2 bases of the junction left unmatched. The CDR3 has 16 amino acids. Germline V CDR1 and CDR2: MNHEY, SVGAGI.

The chain couples TRBV19 to TRBJ2-3, with no clear D. Germline CDR1 reads LNHDA; CDR2 reads SQIVND (reference sequence). Trimming took off 1 base at V and 2 bases at J, with 4 bases between the two ends. The CDR3 has 13 amino acids. CDR3 residues: CASSIASTDTQYF. Written as DNA, the CDR3 is TGTGCCAGTAGTATAGCCTCCACAGATACGCAGTATTTT.

The CDR3 DNA follows: TGTGCCAGCAGCACCCCTCTTCCGGGACTAGCGTATACCGGCACAGATACGCAGTATTTT. Amino acid sequence: CASSTPLPGLAYTGTDTQYF. This chain uses TRBV7-8 with TRBJ2-3; TRBD2 matches at 10 bases. The V gene's germline CDR1 is SGHVS and CDR2 FQNEAQ. There are 20 residues in the CDR3. V dropped 5 bases and J dropped 1; count of bases not matched to a gene: 18.

The chain recombines TRBV27 with TRBJ2-7, with a tentative D call TRBD1 (5 bases). Germline V gives CDR1 MNHEY, CDR2 SMNVEV (reference sequence). V shed 7 bases and J shed 2 bases, with 18 bases lying between them. This CDR3 contains 15 residues. The DNA of the CDR3 is TGTGCCAGCACCAACTACCCCCCAGGGCCCTACGAGCAGTACTTC. This sequence encodes CASTNYPPGPYEQYF.

The rearrangement uses TRBV28 and TRBJ2-5, with 9 bases that match TRBD1. The CDR3 has 14 amino acids. Germline V gene sequence: CDR1 MDHEN, CDR2 SYDVKM. V shed 3 bases, J shed 5 bases, and the junction held 4 bases outside the gene matches. The CDR3 DNA is TGTGCCAGCAGTTTTCTCGGACAGGGGGAGACCCAGTACTTC. It codes for CASSFLGQGETQYF.

The chain links TRBV19 to TRBJ2-1; TRBD1 is a possible D gene (6 bases). Germline V gene sequence: CDR1 LNHDA, CDR2 SQIVND (reference sequence). This CDR3 has 13 residues. Trimming cost V 5 bases and J 6 bases, with 11 bases left between them. This chain's CDR3 is CASSLGAGNEQFF. In DNA form, the CDR3 reads TGTGCCAGTAGTCTGGGGGCGGGCAATGAGCAGTTCTTC.

The V gene is TRBV7-2, the J gene TRBJ2-5; 8 positions match TRBD1. J was trimmed by 5 bases and V by 2 bases; bases with no gene match: 13. Germline V gene sequence: CDR1 SGHTA, CDR2 FQGNSA. CDR3 length: 17 amino acids. CDR3 nucleotide sequence: TGTGCCAGCAGCTTATCGAGGACCCGGGACAGGTCGGAGACCCAGTACTTC. Amino acids: CASSLSRTRDRSETQYF.

This chain links TRBV19 with TRBJ2-3; no clear D. Germline V gene data show CDR1 as LNHDA and CDR2 as SQIVND (reference sequence). The CDR3 is made up of 13 amino acids. V shed 4 bases and J shed 4 bases, with 9 bases lying between them. CDR3 coding DNA: TGTGCCAGTAGTACCCGTAGTTCAGATACGCAGTATTTT. It translates to CASSTRSSDTQYF.

The chain couples TRBV6-5 to TRBJ2-3; a weak D match, TRBD1 (5 bases). CDR1 and CDR2 (germline): MNHEY, SVGAGI. Deletions cut 0 bases from V and 4 bases from J, with 8 bases between. This CDR3 region has 14 residues. CDR3 amino acids: CASSYSKGADTQYF. The CDR3 coding sequence is TGTGCCAGCAGTTACTCGAAAGGGGCAGATACGCAGTATTTT.

The chain couples TRBV2 to TRBJ1-3; D perhaps matches TRBD1 (5 bases). CDR1 is SNHLY and CDR2 is FYNNEI in the germline V gene. Trimming left V 6 bases short and J 0 bases short, with 15 bases between. CDR3 length: 16 residues. As DNA, the CDR3 is TGTGCCAGCAGAGATGACAGATCGAGCTCTGGAAACACCATATATTTT. Translation: CASRDDRSSSGNTIYF.

V gene TRBV11-1 combines with J gene TRBJ1-3; no clear D gene. Germline loops: CDR1 SGHAT, CDR2 FQDESV (reference sequence). This CDR3 has 15 residues. V was trimmed by 6 bases and J by 3 bases, leaving 15 bases between them. The DNA for the CDR3 is TGTGCCAGCAGTTCGAACCGGAACTTTGGAAACACCATATATTTT. This translates into CASSSNRNFGNTIYF.

A single count supports this clone. V usage is TRBV2 and J usage is TRBJ1-5, with 11 bases identical to TRBD1. V trimming: 8 bases; J trimming: 4 bases; junction bases outside the gene matches: 7. Germline V gene lookup returns CDR1 SNHLY and CDR2 FYNNEI. This CDR3 spans 15 amino acids. CDR3 DNA: TGTGCCAGCCAGGACAGGGGGCCCCTAAATCAGCCCCAGCATTTT. Translating gives CASQDRGPLNQPQHF.

This clone was picked up a small number of times. The J gene is TRBJ2-7, the V gene TRBV7-2, with TRBD1 as a possible D gene (6 bases). Trimming took off 1 base at V and 0 bases at J, with 7 bases between the two ends. Germline loops: CDR1 SGHTA, CDR2 FQGNSA. The CDR3 covers 14 residues. In DNA, the CDR3 is TGTGCCAGCAGCTTAGTGGACAGCTCCTACGAGCAGTACTTC. Protein: CASSLVDSSYEQYF.

The chain has TRBV5-4 and TRBJ1-1; D uncertain. The V gene lost 0 bases and the J gene lost 5 bases, with 2 bases spanning the gap. The CDR3 consists of 11 residues. Germline values: CDR1 SGHNT, CDR2 YYREEE (reference sequence). CDR3 sequence: CASSLGTEAFF. In nucleotides, the CDR3 is TGTGCCAGCAGCTTGGGTACTGAAGCTTTCTTT.

The chain recombines TRBV29-1 with TRBJ2-1; perhaps TRBD2 as D (6 bases). The V end lost 6 bases, the J end lost 10 bases, and 16 bases lay between the germline ends. The CDR3 spans 12 residues. Germline assignment: CDR1 SQVTM and CDR2 ANQGSEA. CDR3 in DNA: TGCAGCGTAGGACGGGGGACGGCGGAGCAGTTCTTC. Translation gives CSVGRGTAEQFF.

This clone was detected only a few times. The V gene is TRBV30, the J gene TRBJ2-7; D may be TRBD1 (6 bases). Trimming took off 4 bases at V and 4 bases at J, with 14 bases between the two ends. CDR3 length: 13 amino acids. Germline V lookup: CDR1 GTSNPN, CDR2 SVGIG (reference sequence). This CDR3 is CAWNRDISYEQYF. CDR3 coding DNA: TGTGCCTGGAATCGGGACATCTCATACGAGCAGTACTTC.

The chain employs TRBV9 and TRBJ2-3; no clear D gene. Germline V gene data show CDR1 as SGDLS and CDR2 as YYNGEE. V lost 0 bases to trimming and J lost 0 bases, with 8 bases between them. This CDR3 has 15 residues. The CDR3 DNA follows: TGTGCCAGCAGCGTAGAAGGCCACAGCACAGATACGCAGTATTTT. Residues: CASSVEGHSTDTQYF.

The rearrangement links TRBV27 to TRBJ1-2; TRBD1 might be the D (6 bases). The CDR3 contains 16 residues. Trimming removed 7 bases from V and 6 bases from J, with 24 bases in between. Germline CDR1 and CDR2: MNHEY and SMNVEV (reference sequence). The CDR3 nucleotides read TGTGCCAGCAAGGGGGACCCGTGGGCTCCGGCGCATGGCTACACCTTC. Amino acids: CASKGDPWAPAHGYTF.

The chain employs TRBV19 and TRBJ2-3, with D possibly being TRBD2 (5 bases). Germline V gene sequence: CDR1 LNHDA, CDR2 SQIVND (reference sequence). The CDR3 runs 15 residues. Trimming took off 6 bases at V and 1 base at J, with 14 bases between the two ends. CDR3 nucleotide sequence: TGTGCCAGTAGACTTGGGTCGAGGGGCACAGATACGCAGTATTTT. It translates to CASRLGSRGTDTQYF.

This chain joins TRBV15 and TRBJ1-6, with a possible D match to TRBD1 (6 bases). The V end lost 0 bases, the J end lost 0 bases, and 12 bases lay between the germline ends. Germline V CDR1 and CDR2: LNHNV, YYDKDF (reference sequence). The CDR3 spans 18 residues. The CDR3 DNA reads as TGTGCCACCAGCAGAGATAGGCAGGGGAGCTCCTATAATTCACCCCTCCACTTT. This encodes CATSRDRQGSSYNSPLHF.